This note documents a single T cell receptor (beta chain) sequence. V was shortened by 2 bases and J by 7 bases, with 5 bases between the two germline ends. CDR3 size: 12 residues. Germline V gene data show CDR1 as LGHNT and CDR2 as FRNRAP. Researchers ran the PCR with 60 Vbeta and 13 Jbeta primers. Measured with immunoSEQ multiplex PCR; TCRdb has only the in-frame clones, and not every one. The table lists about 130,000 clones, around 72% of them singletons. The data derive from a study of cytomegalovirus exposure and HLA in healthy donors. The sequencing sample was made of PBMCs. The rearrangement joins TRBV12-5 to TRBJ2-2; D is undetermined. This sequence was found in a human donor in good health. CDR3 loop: CASGLKHGELFF. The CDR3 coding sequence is TGTGCTAGTGGTTTGAAACACGGGGAGCTGTTTTTT.